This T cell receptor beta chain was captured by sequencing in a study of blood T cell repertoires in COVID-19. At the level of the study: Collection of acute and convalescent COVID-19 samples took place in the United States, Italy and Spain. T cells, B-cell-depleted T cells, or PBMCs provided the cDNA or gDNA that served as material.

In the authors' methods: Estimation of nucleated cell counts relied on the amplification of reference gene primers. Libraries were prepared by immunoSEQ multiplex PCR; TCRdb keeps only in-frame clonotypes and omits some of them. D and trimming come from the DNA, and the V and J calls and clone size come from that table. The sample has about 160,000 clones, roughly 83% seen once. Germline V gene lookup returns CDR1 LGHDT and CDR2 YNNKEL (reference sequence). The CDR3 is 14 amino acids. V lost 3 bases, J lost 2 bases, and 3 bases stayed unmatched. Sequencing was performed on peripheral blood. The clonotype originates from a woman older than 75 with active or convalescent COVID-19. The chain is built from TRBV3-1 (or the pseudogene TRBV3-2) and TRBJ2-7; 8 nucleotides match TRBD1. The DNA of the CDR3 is TGTGCCAGCAGCCACCGGGACAGGACCTACGAGCAGTACTTC. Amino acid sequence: CASSHRDRTYEQYF.